This T cell receptor beta chain was found in a study of blood T cell repertoires in COVID-19. CDR3 length equals 15 residues. V was pared by 2 bases and J by 1 base, with 11 bases between. Germline CDR1 is SGHTA and CDR2 is FQGNSA. Clones were read by immunoSEQ multiplex PCR, and TCRdb kept only the in-frame ones, dropping some. The repertoire includes a few hundred thousand clones, 84% of them detected once, and about 7% sits in the top ten. Source material: PBMCs or T cells enriched from blood (not recorded which). This TCR derives from a woman aged 40 to 55 who had recovered from COVID-19. The chain employs TRBV7-2 and TRBJ2-5; D is unresolved. CDR3: CASSLIPGIQETQYF. DNA for the CDR3: TGTGCCAGCAGCTTAATTCCAGGCATCCAAGAGACCCAGTACTTC. The full variable domain, completed using reference TRBV7-2 and TRBJ2-5, is GAGVSQSPSNKVTEKGKDVELRCDPISGHTALYWYRQSLGQGLEFLIYFQGNSAPDKSGLPSDRFSAERTGGSVSTLTIQRTQQEDSAVYLCASSLIPGIQETQYFGPGTRLLVL.